Shown below are 12 T cell receptor beta chains from a single sample sequenced in a study of T cell responses to AZD1222 COVID-19 vaccine (dated by TCRdb to about 2021). The sample's time point label is to be understood as: about 28 days (+/-7) after the second vaccine dose. To prepare the library, the immunoSEQ multiplex PCR assay was applied. TCRdb provides this immuneACCESS table in a form limited to in-frame rearrangements. Some clones are lacking; in checked studies, under half of them reflect an unresolved V gene, and why the rest are absent is not known. This sample holds 180,000 or so clones; 92% were observed only once. The top ten constitute approximately 1.2% of the sample. Here the sequenced sample was peripheral blood, taken 28 days after the second AZD1222 dose. Source of these receptors: an adult who received the AZD1222 COVID-19 vaccine.

The V call is TRBV20-1, the J call TRBJ1-6, with D possibly matching TRBD1 (5 bases). This CDR3 has 15 amino acids. Germline CDR1 and CDR2: DFQATT and SNEGSKA (reference sequence). Between the trimmed V and J ends, which lost 3 bases and 13 bases, there was a span of 22 bases. This chain's CDR3 is CSASGGSGRETPLHF. The CDR3 DNA reads as TGCAGTGCTAGTGGGGGGAGCGGCCGGGAAACCCCCCTCCACTTT.

The chain uses TRBV19 and TRBJ1-5, with TRBD1 matching 10 bases. From germline, CDR1 is LNHDA and CDR2 SQIVND (reference sequence). V lost 9 bases, J lost 2 bases, and 16 bases stayed unmatched. The CDR3 consists of 18 residues. CDR3 amino acids: CASQRGRDRGGGNQPQHF. The DNA of the CDR3 is TGTGCCAGCCAACGCGGCCGGGACAGGGGAGGGGGCAATCAGCCCCAGCATTTT.

This clone came up once. The rearrangement uses TRBV9 and TRBJ1-2; unclear D gene. The V end lost 3 bases, the J end lost 4 bases, and 13 bases lay between the germline ends. The CDR3 spans 14 residues. Germline V gene data show CDR1 as SGDLS and CDR2 as YYNGEE. This CDR3 is CASSADGRGYGYTF. In nucleotides, the CDR3 is TGTGCCAGCAGCGCTGACGGGCGTGGCTATGGCTACACCTTC.

This clone was seen only once. The genes are TRBV4-1 and TRBJ2-2; D is ambiguous. Trimming cost V 0 bases and J 2 bases, with 10 bases left between them. The CDR3 sequence is 16 residues long. CDR1 MGHRA and CDR2 YSYEKL come from the germline V gene. In DNA, the CDR3 is TGCGCCAGCAGCCAAGATAGGTACAGAAACACCGGGGAGCTGTTTTTT. This sequence encodes CASSQDRYRNTGELFF.

V gene TRBV11-2 combines with J gene TRBJ2-7; D is possibly TRBD1 (6 bases). Trimming shortened V by 0 bases and J by 2 bases, and 17 bases separated the two germline ends. The CDR3 is made up of 17 amino acids. Germline CDR1 SGHAT, CDR2 FQNNGV. DNA for the CDR3: TGTGCCAGCAGCTTAGATCAGATGGCAGGGGTAACCTACGAGCAGTACTTC. Amino acids: CASSLDQMAGVTYEQYF. Variable domain in full (rest from reference TRBV11-2 and TRBJ2-7): EAGVAQSPRYKIIEKRQSVAFWCNPISGHATLYWYQQILGQGPKLLIQFQNNGVVDDSQLPKDRFSAERLKGVDSTLKIQPAKLEDSAVYLCASSLDQMAGVTYEQYFGPGTRLTVT.

This chain links TRBV30 with TRBJ1-1; no clear D. Trimming took 1 base from V and 1 from J, leaving 7 bases between them. Germline V gene lookup returns CDR1 GTSNPN and CDR2 SVGIG (reference sequence). This CDR3 has 13 residues. The CDR3 here is CAWSGPSNTEAFF. The CDR3 coding sequence is TGTGCCTGGAGTGGCCCATCGAACACTGAAGCTTTCTTT.

This chain uses TRBV9 with TRBJ1-3; D may be TRBD1 (6 bases). CDR1 and CDR2 from the germline V gene are SGDLS and YYNGEE. V gave up 2 bases and J gave up 3 bases, with 12 bases separating them. This CDR3 has 15 residues. DNA of the CDR3: TGTGCCAGCAGCGTGAGTTCAGGGGTTGGAAACACCATATATTTT. Encoded protein: CASSVSSGVGNTIYF.

The J gene is TRBJ1-1, the V gene TRBV6-2 or TRBV6-3; D is possibly TRBD1 (5 bases). The CDR3 runs to 17 residues. CDR1 is MNHEY, CDR2 SVGEGT, per germline. Trimming shortened V by 2 bases and J by 2 bases, and 18 bases separated the two germline ends. The CDR3 nucleotides are TGTGCCAGCAGTTACGGGGCAGGTCCTAGTCTTAACACTGAAGCTTTCTTT. It encodes CASSYGAGPSLNTEAFF.

This chain connects TRBV4-3 to TRBJ2-3, with 7 bases fitting TRBD2. Looked up from germline, CDR1 is LGHNA and CDR2 is YSLEER. This CDR3 spans 17 amino acids. J was trimmed by 5 bases and V by 0 bases; bases with no gene match: 11. The CDR3 spells CASSQDPREAHGDTQYF. Here the CDR3 DNA reads TGCGCCAGCAGCCAAGATCCCCGGGAGGCCCACGGAGATACGCAGTATTTT.

This clone was seen more than once but under ten times. The CDR3 DNA is TGTGCCAGCAGCCAAGTTGGTCAGGCCTACGAGCAGTACTTC. As protein: CASSQVGQAYEQYF. J is TRBJ2-7 and V is TRBV3-1 (or the pseudogene TRBV3-2); the D is unclear. CDR1 is LGHDT, CDR2 YNNKEL, per germline (reference sequence). The CDR3 runs to 14 residues. V was trimmed by 1 base and J by 2 bases, leaving 9 bases between them.

The chain is built from TRBV9 and TRBJ2-1; D perhaps matches TRBD2 (6 bases). The CDR3 consists of 13 residues. CDR1 is SGDLS, CDR2 YYNGEE, per germline. V was shortened by 0 bases and J by 10 bases, with 11 bases between the two germline ends. The CDR3 loop reads CASSVARAGEQFF. The CDR3 DNA follows: TGTGCCAGCAGCGTAGCGAGGGCGGGAGAGCAGTTCTTC.

J is TRBJ1-1 and V is TRBV3-1 (or the pseudogene TRBV3-2); D ambiguous. This CDR3 has 13 residues. The V end was cut by 5 bases, the J end by 2 bases, with 9 bases between. CDR1 and CDR2 from the germline V gene are LGHDT and YNNKEL (reference sequence). CDR3 coding DNA: TGTGCCAGCAGCTTTCAATTAAACACTGAAGCTTTCTTT. Protein product: CASSFQLNTEAFF.